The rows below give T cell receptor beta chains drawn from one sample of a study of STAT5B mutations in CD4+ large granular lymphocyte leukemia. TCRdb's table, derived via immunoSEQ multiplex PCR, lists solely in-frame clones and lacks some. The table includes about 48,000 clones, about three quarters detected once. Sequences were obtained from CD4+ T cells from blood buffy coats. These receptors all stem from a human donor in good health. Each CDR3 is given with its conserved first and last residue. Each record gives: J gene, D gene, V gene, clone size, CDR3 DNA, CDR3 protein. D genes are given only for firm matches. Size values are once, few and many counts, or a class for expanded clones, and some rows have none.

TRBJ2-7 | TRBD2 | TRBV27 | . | TGTGCCAGCAGTTTATCCCGGGGGGTTGGCTCCTACGAGCAGTACTTC | CASSLSRGVGSYEQYF
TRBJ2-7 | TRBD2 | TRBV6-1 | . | TGTGCCAGCGGAAGCGGGGGGGCCCCCTACGAGCAGTACTTC | CASGSGGAPYEQYF
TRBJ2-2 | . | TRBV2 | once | TGTGCCAGCAGGCCAGGGTGGCGAGACATCACCGGGGAGCTGTTTTTT | CASRPGWRDITGELFF
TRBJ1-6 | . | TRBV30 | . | TGTGCCTGGAGTCGAATGCAGGGCGGGGATTCACCCCTCCACTTT | CAWSRMQGGDSPLHF
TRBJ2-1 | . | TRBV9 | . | TGTGCCAGCAGCGTAGCCCCCCACGATCGGGATGAGCAGTTCTTC | CASSVAPHDRDEQFF
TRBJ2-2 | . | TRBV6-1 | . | TGTGCCAGCAGGACGGGGGCGGGCACCGGGGAGCTGTTTTTT | CASRTGAGTGELFF
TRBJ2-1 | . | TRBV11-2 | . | TGTGCCAGCAGCCTCGTAGCTCTCTCCCCGAATGAGCAGTTCTTC | CASSLVALSPNEQFF
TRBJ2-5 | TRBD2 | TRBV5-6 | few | TGTGCCAGCAGCTTGGTAGCGGGGGTGGCCCAGTACTTC | CASSLVAGVAQYF
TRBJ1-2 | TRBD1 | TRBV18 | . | TGTGCCAGCTCACCAGGGCGGGACAGGGTCTATGGCTACACCTTC | CASSPGRDRVYGYTF
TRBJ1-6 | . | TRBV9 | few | TGTGCCAGCAGCCCAGCGCGGGGTGGAGTGGCCCTCCACTTT | CASSPARGGVALHF
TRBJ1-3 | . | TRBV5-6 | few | TGTGCCAGCAGCTTGGACAGGGTTGGAAACACCATATATTTT | CASSLDRVGNTIYF
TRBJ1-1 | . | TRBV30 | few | TGTGCCTGGAGCGCCGGGACCCTGAACACTGAAGCTTTCTTT | CAWSAGTLNTEAFF
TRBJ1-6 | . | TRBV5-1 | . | TGCGCCAGCAGCAGAGGACAGTGGAATTCACCCCTCCACTTT | CASSRGQWNSPLHF
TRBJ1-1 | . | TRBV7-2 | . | TGTGCCAGCAGCTTAAGGGGGAGCTATTCTACTGAAGCTTTCTTT | CASSLRGSYSTEAFF
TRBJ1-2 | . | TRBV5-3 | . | TGTGCCAGAAGCCCCGGCGAAGGGCCCTACTATGGCTACACCTTC | CARSPGEGPYYGYTF
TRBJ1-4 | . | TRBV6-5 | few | TGTGCCAGCAGGCTGACAGTTGTTAATGAAAAACTGTTTTTT | CASRLTVVNEKLFF
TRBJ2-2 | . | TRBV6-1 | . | TGTGCCAGCAGTGTGGAGGGGCTGAACACCGGGGAGCTGTTTTTT | CASSVEGLNTGELFF